These 2 T cell receptor beta chains came from one sample sequenced in a study of cytomegalovirus exposure and HLA in healthy donors. Researchers ran the PCR with 60 Vbeta and 13 Jbeta primers. Measured with immunoSEQ multiplex PCR; TCRdb has only the in-frame clones, and not every one. The sample carries about 220,000 clones, about 75% recorded once. The sample consisted of PBMCs. The source of these receptors is a male donor in good health and CMV-seronegative.

The CDR3 is CASSPRLAGGGEQYF. The CDR3 DNA follows: TGTGCCAGCAGCCCGAGATTAGCGGGAGGGGGTGAGCAGTACTTC. The chain carries TRBV11-2 and TRBJ2-7, with TRBD2 matching over 11 bases. CDR3 length equals 15 residues. CDR1 is SGHAT, CDR2 FQNNGV, per germline. Trimming at V came to 5 bases and at J to 7 bases, leaving 10 bases not matched to a gene.

The gene calls are TRBV4-1 and TRBJ2-1, with 8 positions matching TRBD1. Germline V gene data show CDR1 as MGHRA and CDR2 as YSYEKL. The CDR3 runs to 13 residues. Trimming took 6 bases from V and 7 from J; bases not matched to a gene: 5. CDR3 coding DNA: TGCGCCAGCAGGCGCGACAGGGGAAATGAGCAGTTCTTC. The encoded protein is CASRRDRGNEQFF.